Presented here are 32 T cell receptor beta chains from one specimen sequenced in a study of response to subunit inactivated influenza vaccine. A single record per CDR3 protein comes from TCRdb applying MiXCR to the RT-PCR reads. The sample has a few hundred thousand distinct CDR3 sequences; approximately 11% are singletons. Sequences were derived from PBMCs from blood, sampled roughly 48 days after vaccination. The source of these receptors is a man aged 45-65 years who received an inactivated influenza vaccine.

CDR3 nucleotide sequence: TGTGCCAGCAGCCCCGGGACTAGCGGGGGGGCCGGAACCGGGGAGCTGTTTTTT. Its protein product is CASSPGTSGGAGTGELFF. This rearrangement joins TRBV3-1 to TRBJ2-2; 16 positions match TRBD2. The V gene's germline CDR1 is LGHDT and CDR2 YNNKEL (reference sequence). The CDR3 runs 18 residues. J lost 5 bases, V lost 4 bases, and 7 bases had no gene match.

This clonotype was found many times. The J gene is TRBJ2-5, the V gene TRBV4-2; either TRBD1 or TRBD2 may supply D (6 bases each). Germline CDR1 LGHNA, CDR2 YNFKEQ. V lost 5 bases and J 5 bases, leaving 9 bases between the germline ends. This CDR3 has 12 amino acids. The CDR3 DNA reads as TGTGCCAGCAGCTCGGGGGCGGAGACCCAGTACTTC. Its translation is CASSSGAETQYF.

V gene TRBV7-9 combines with J gene TRBJ1-1; no clear D gene. The CDR3 has 13 amino acids. V was clipped by 0 bases and J by 5 bases, with 7 bases between them. Germline values: CDR1 SEHNR, CDR2 FQNEAQ (reference sequence). CDR3 sequence reads: CASSLAELTEAFF. The CDR3 bases are TGTGCCAGCAGCTTAGCGGAGCTTACTGAAGCTTTCTTT.

The chain carries TRBV11-2 and TRBJ2-1, with D uncertain. V lost 3 bases to trimming and J lost 6 bases, with 9 bases between them. CDR3 size: 13 residues. CDR1 is SGHAT, CDR2 FQNNGV, per germline. CDR3 in amino acids: CASSFGPINEQFF. DNA for the CDR3: TGTGCCAGCAGCTTTGGGCCCATCAATGAGCAGTTCTTC. Combining the CDR3 with reference TRBV11-2 and TRBJ2-1 gives the whole variable domain EAGVAQSPRYKIIEKRQSVAFWCNPISGHATLYWYQQILGQGPKLLIQFQNNGVVDDSQLPKDRFSAERLKGVDSTLKIQPAKLEDSAVYLCASSFGPINEQFFGPGTRLTVL.

This clonotype was counted between two and nine times. The chain uses TRBV5-1 and TRBJ2-7; D is perhaps TRBD2 (6 bases). CDR1 is SGHRS and CDR2 is YFSETQ in the germline V gene. V lost 4 bases and J lost 2, with 19 bases in between. There are 16 residues in the CDR3. The CDR3 coding sequence is TGCGCCAGCAGCCCAACAACGGGGACTCCCCCCTACGAGCAGTACTTC. It encodes CASSPTTGTPPYEQYF.

The chain recombines TRBV9 with TRBJ2-1; 9 bases align to TRBD2. The CDR3 has 16 residues. Germline-derived CDR1 and CDR2 are SGDLS and YYNGEE. After removal of 3 bases from V and 9 bases from J, the junction contained 13 bases not matched to a gene. In DNA, the CDR3 is TGTGCCAGCAGCGCCGACCTAGCGGGATCCCGGGGTGAGCAGTTCTTC. Translation: CASSADLAGSRGEQFF.

This clonotype was found many times. The chain combines TRBV6-1 with TRBJ1-1; D remains unclear. V lost 5 bases, J lost 4 bases, and 11 bases lay in between. Per germline, CDR1 MNHNS and CDR2 SASEGT. The length of the CDR3 is 13 residues. Here the CDR3 reads CASSTGQLTEAFF. CDR3 nucleotides: TGTGCCAGCAGTACGGGCCAGCTCACTGAAGCTTTCTTT.

The gene calls are TRBV15 and TRBJ1-1, with no clear D. The germline V and J ends were trimmed by 5 bases and 0 bases, with 7 bases remaining between them. The CDR3 extends over 13 amino acids. Looked up from germline, CDR1 is LNHNV and CDR2 is YYDKDF (reference sequence). In DNA, the CDR3 is TGTGCCACCAGCGCAACAATGAACACTGAAGCTTTCTTT. Protein product: CATSATMNTEAFF.

The V call is TRBV29-1, the J call TRBJ2-2; TRBD2 aligns across 7 bases. Trimming took 2 bases from V and 1 from J; bases not matched to a gene: 7. Germline-derived CDR1 and CDR2 are SQVTM and ANQGSEA. This CDR3 has 16 amino acids. The DNA of the CDR3 is TGCAGCGTTGAAACGAGGTCTAGCGGGAACACCGGGGAGCTGTTTTTT. Protein product: CSVETRSSGNTGELFF.

Details on this clonotype: At one end, the junction sequence differs from germline, possibly due to a read error. The V gene is TRBV5-4, the J gene TRBJ2-2; D gene unclear. CDR1 and CDR2 from the germline V gene are SGHNT and YYREEE (reference sequence). The CDR3 consists of 14 residues. CDR3 sequence: CASSLDRNIGELFF. In nucleotides, the CDR3 is TGTGCCAGCAGCTTGGACAGAAACATCGGGGAGCTGTTTTTT.

A remark on this clonotype: At one of its ends the junction is not consistent with the germline gene, which may arise from a read error. The V call is TRBV7-9, the J call TRBJ2-5; no definite D call. CDR3 length: 14 residues. Germline lookup yields CDR1 SEHNR and CDR2 FQNEAQ (reference sequence). CDR3: CAGSPTWPSETQYF. The CDR3 DNA reads as TGTGCCGGCAGCCCGACGTGGCCGTCAGAGACCCAGTACTTC.

Comment on this clonotype: A junction end diverges from the germline sequence, so it may reflect a read error. The chain is built from TRBV7-7 and TRBJ2-5; D call uncertain. The CDR3 covers 13 residues. Germline CDR1 reads SSHAT; CDR2 reads FNYEAQ (reference sequence). CDR3 bases: TGTGCTAGCAGCTCGACCGCCCAAGAGACCCAGTACTTC. This gives the protein CASSSTAQETQYF.

This chain joins TRBV24-1 and TRBJ2-5; no firm D call. Germline-derived CDR1 and CDR2 are KGHDR and SFDVKD. The V end was cut by 5 bases, the J end by 4 bases, with 10 bases between. This CDR3 has 13 residues. The CDR3 sequence is CATSGMERETQYF. CDR3 nucleotide sequence: TGTGCCACCAGTGGAATGGAAAGAGAGACCCAGTACTTC.

This clonotype was seen at least ten times. The chain links TRBV12-3 or TRBV12-4 to TRBJ2-1; D gene uncertain. This CDR3 is 14 amino acids long. The germline V and J ends were trimmed by 3 bases and 3 bases, with 9 bases remaining between them. CDR3 residues: CASSLKSVYNEQFF. The CDR3 coding sequence is TGTGCCAGCAGTTTGAAAAGCGTCTACAATGAGCAGTTCTTC.

This clonotype was seen many times. The chain carries TRBV27 and TRBJ2-7; unclear D gene. Looked up from germline, CDR1 is MNHEY and CDR2 is SMNVEV (reference sequence). The CDR3 extends over 13 amino acids. Between the trimmed V and J ends, which lost 1 base and 4 bases, there was a span of 8 bases. CDR3 bases: TGTGCCAGCAGTTTATTCTCTGGTTACGAGCAGTACTTC. It translates to CASSLFSGYEQYF.

At least ten counts were recorded for this clonotype. The V and J genes are TRBV2 and TRBJ2-5; D remains unclear. Trimming removed 4 bases from V and 5 bases from J, with 5 bases in between. The CDR3 runs 11 residues. Germline CDR1 reads SNHLY; CDR2 reads FYNNEI. CDR3 in DNA: TGTGCCAGCAGTGGTAGGGAGACCCAGTACTTC. Translating it yields CASSGRETQYF.

The chain carries TRBV4-3 and TRBJ2-7; TRBD2 aligns across 9 bases. Germline-derived CDR1 and CDR2 are LGHNA and YSLEER. The CDR3 extends over 18 amino acids. With 0 bases clipped from V and 0 bases from J, the junction kept 9 bases outside the gene matches. This chain's CDR3 is CASSQDRSSGDISYEQYF. DNA of the CDR3: TGCGCCAGCAGCCAAGATCGGTCTAGCGGGGACATCTCCTACGAGCAGTACTTC.

This chain links TRBV11-2 with TRBJ2-1, with 10 bases that match TRBD2. V dropped 6 bases and J dropped 6; count of bases not matched to a gene: 11. The CDR3 is 16 amino acids. The V gene's germline CDR1 is SGHAT and CDR2 FQNNGV. DNA of the CDR3: TGTGCCAGCAGTTCGACTAGCGGGTCCTCTTTCAATGAGCAGTTCTTC. It encodes CASSSTSGSSFNEQFF.

The gene calls are TRBV15 and TRBJ1-1, with D uncertain. Germline CDR1 reads LNHNV; CDR2 reads YYDKDF (reference sequence). V dropped 3 bases and J dropped 3 bases, with 14 bases sitting between them. This CDR3 spans 15 amino acids. CDR3 coding DNA: TGTGCCACCAGCAGGGTTGCGGGATCAGACACTGAAGCTTTCTTT. Translating it yields CATSRVAGSDTEAFF. Complete variable domain (other parts from reference TRBV15 and TRBJ1-1): DAMVIQNPRYQVTQFGKPVTLSCSQTLNHNVMYWYQQKSSQAPKLLFHYYDKDFNNEADTPDNFQSRRPNTSFCFLDIRSPGLGDTAMYLCATSRVAGSDTEAFFGQGTRLTVV.

This clonotype turned up a few times. This chain connects TRBV7-3 to TRBJ2-5; perhaps TRBD2 as D (5 bases). Trimming removed 4 bases from V and 5 bases from J, with 17 bases in between. This CDR3 is 15 amino acids long. The germline gives CDR1 SGHTA, CDR2 FQGTGA. CDR3 in amino acids: CASSSGLERSETQYF. DNA of the CDR3: TGTGCCAGCAGCTCCGGACTGGAACGTTCGGAGACCCAGTACTTC.

This clonotype was found many times. This rearrangement joins TRBV5-1 to TRBJ1-1, with 7 bases identical to TRBD1. Germline loops: CDR1 SGHRS, CDR2 YFSETQ. CDR3 length equals 15 residues. The J segment lost 3 bases and the V segment lost 3 bases, leaving 8 bases of the junction unmatched. This CDR3 is CASSSGDSLDTEAFF. The CDR3 DNA reads as TGCGCCAGCAGCTCGGGGGACAGCCTAGACACTGAAGCTTTCTTT.

The V call is TRBV7-6, the J call TRBJ2-3, with 8 bases identical to TRBD2. The CDR3 is 16 residues long. The V segment lost 5 bases and the J segment 0 bases; nucleotides outside the gene matches: 7. CDR1 is SGHVS and CDR2 is FNYEAQ in the germline V gene. CDR3 loop: CASSPEAGASTDTQYF. In nucleotides, the CDR3 is TGTGCCAGCAGCCCTGAAGCGGGGGCGAGCACAGATACGCAGTATTTT.

This clonotype was detected only a few times. The chain joins TRBV3-1 to TRBJ2-1, with 14 bases aligning to TRBD2. The germline V gene encodes CDR1 LGHDT and CDR2 YNNKEL (reference sequence). J gave up 0 bases and V 3 bases, and 4 bases lay outside the gene matches. This CDR3 has 18 amino acids. The CDR3 loop reads CASSHRLAGGPSYNEQFF. The CDR3 DNA reads TGTGCCAGCAGCCACAGACTAGCGGGAGGGCCCTCCTACAATGAGCAGTTCTTC.

The chain joins TRBV20-1 to TRBJ1-1, with D hard to call. The CDR3 loop spans 14 amino acids. Trimming shortened V by 2 bases and J by 7 bases, and 17 bases separated the two germline ends. CDR1 is DFQATT, CDR2 SNEGSKA, per germline (reference sequence). The CDR3 DNA reads TGCAGTGCTAGACTCCCGATGGGGAGAGGTGAAGCTTTCTTT. Its translation is CSARLPMGRGEAFF.

The gene calls are TRBV20-1 and TRBJ1-2, with D tentatively TRBD1 (5 bases). The V gene's germline CDR1 is DFQATT and CDR2 SNEGSKA (reference sequence). CDR3 length: 12 residues. V was clipped by 4 bases and J by 2 bases, with 8 bases between them. CDR3 nucleotides: TGCAGTGCTATCTGGGGCAACTATGGCTACACCTTC. It codes for CSAIWGNYGYTF.

This clonotype appeared many times. The chain couples TRBV5-6 to TRBJ2-5; D uncertain. Germline assignment: CDR1 SGHDT and CDR2 YYEEEE. V shed 0 bases and J shed 1 base, with 13 bases lying between them. The CDR3 has 16 amino acids. This CDR3 is CASSLVIGLGQETQYF. CDR3 DNA: TGTGCCAGCAGCTTGGTTATTGGCTTGGGCCAAGAGACCCAGTACTTC.

This clonotype came up many times. The V gene is TRBV12-3 or TRBV12-4, the J gene TRBJ2-1; 9 bases line up with TRBD2. The CDR3 is made up of 15 amino acids. V lost 4 bases to trimming and J lost 1 base; unmatched junction nucleotides: 2. CDR3 region: CASSYSGSSYNEQFF. CDR3 bases: TGTGCCAGCAGTTATAGCGGGAGTTCCTACAATGAGCAGTTCTTC.

This clonotype was recorded many times. The V call is TRBV5-5, the J call TRBJ2-2, with D perhaps assigned TRBD1 or TRBD2 (6 bases each). With 4 bases removed from V and 0 bases from J, the gap between germline ends came to 13 bases. Germline loops: CDR1 SGHKS, CDR2 YYEKEE (reference sequence). The CDR3 contains 16 residues. CDR3 amino acids: CASSPTGAPNTGELFF. In nucleotides, the CDR3 is TGTGCCAGCAGCCCAACGGGGGCACCGAACACCGGGGAGCTGTTTTTT.

Written as DNA, the CDR3 is TGTGCCACCCAAGCGAACGGGGAGCTGTTTTTT. It translates to CATQANGELFF. This chain connects TRBV12-3 or TRBV12-4 to TRBJ2-2; D unclear. The V end was cut by 10 bases, the J end by 7 bases, with 10 bases between. The CDR3 covers 11 residues.

The chain employs TRBV14 and TRBJ2-5, with TRBD2 matching 12 bases. Trimming removed 9 bases from V and 4 bases from J; junction bases left unmatched: 6. Germline V gene data show CDR1 as SGHDN and CDR2 as FVKESK. The length of the CDR3 is 14 residues. CDR3 in DNA: TGTGCCAGTAGACCGGGACTAGCGGGAGAGACCCAGTACTTC. Translated: CASRPGLAGETQYF. The full variable domain, completed using reference TRBV14 and TRBJ2-5, is EAGVTQFPSHSVIEKGQTVTLRCDPISGHDNLYWYRRVMGKEIKFLLHFVKESKQDESGMPNNRFLAERTGGTYSTLKVQPAELEDSGVYFCASRPGLAGETQYFGPGTRLLVL.

The genes are TRBV12-3 or TRBV12-4 and TRBJ2-2; weak D call: TRBD2 (6 bases). V lost 1 base to trimming and J lost 1 base, with 13 bases between them. The CDR3 extends over 17 amino acids. The CDR3 bases are TGTGCCAGCAGTTTAGTTGGGACTGAACTGAACACCGGGGAGCTGTTTTTT. Its protein is CASSLVGTELNTGELFF.

This clonotype was found a few times. This chain connects TRBV28 to TRBJ1-2; TRBD1 might be the D (6 bases). The CDR3 totals 16 residues. From germline, CDR1 is MDHEN and CDR2 SYDVKM. V was cut by 8 bases and J by 5 bases, with 24 bases left in between. This CDR3 reads CASVRTGTRIPYGYTF. CDR3 in DNA: TGTGCCAGCGTACGGACCGGGACACGGATCCCATATGGCTACACCTTC.